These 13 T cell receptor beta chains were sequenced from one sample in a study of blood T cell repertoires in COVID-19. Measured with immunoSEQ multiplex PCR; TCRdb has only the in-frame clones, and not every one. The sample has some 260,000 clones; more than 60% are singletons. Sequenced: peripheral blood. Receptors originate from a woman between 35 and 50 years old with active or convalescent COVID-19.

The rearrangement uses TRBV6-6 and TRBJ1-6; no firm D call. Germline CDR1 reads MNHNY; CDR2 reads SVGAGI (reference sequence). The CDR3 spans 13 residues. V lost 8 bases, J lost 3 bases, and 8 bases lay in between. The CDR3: CASGSRYNSPLHF. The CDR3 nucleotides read TGTGCCAGCGGTAGCCGCTATAATTCACCCCTCCACTTT.

Here the CDR3 reads CASSRGGQGLREQYV. CDR3 coding DNA: TGTGCCAGCAGCCGGGGGGGTCAAGGGTTGCGCGAGCAGTACGTC. The chain combines TRBV28 with TRBJ2-7, with 8 bases aligning to TRBD2. V was clipped by 6 bases and J by 6 bases; unmatched bases: 13. The CDR3 consists of 15 residues. The germline gives CDR1 MDHEN, CDR2 SYDVKM.

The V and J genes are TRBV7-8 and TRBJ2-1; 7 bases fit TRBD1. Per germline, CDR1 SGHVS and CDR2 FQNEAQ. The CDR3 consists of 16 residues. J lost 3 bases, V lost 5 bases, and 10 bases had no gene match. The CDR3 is CASSEAGTELYNEQFF. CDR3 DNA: TGTGCCAGCAGCGAAGCCGGGACAGAACTCTACAATGAGCAGTTCTTC.

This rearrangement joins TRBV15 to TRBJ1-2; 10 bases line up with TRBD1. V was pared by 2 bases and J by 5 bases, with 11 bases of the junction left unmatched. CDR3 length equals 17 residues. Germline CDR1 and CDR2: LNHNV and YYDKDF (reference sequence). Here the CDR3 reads CATSRSKGTGEGYGYTF. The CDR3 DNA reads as TGTGCCACCAGCAGATCAAAGGGGACAGGGGAAGGGTATGGCTACACCTTC.

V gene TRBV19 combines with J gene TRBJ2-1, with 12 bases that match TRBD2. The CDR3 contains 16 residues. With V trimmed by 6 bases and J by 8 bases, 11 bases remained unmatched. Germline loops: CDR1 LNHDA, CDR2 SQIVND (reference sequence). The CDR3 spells CASSRSTSGGRDEQFF. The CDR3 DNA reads TGTGCCAGTAGCCGTTCGACTAGCGGGGGCCGGGATGAGCAGTTCTTC.

The CDR3 nucleotides are TGTGCCAGTAGTATACCCGGGCAAGGGGGCACCTATGGCTACACCTTC. This sequence encodes CASSIPGQGGTYGYTF. The chain carries TRBV19 and TRBJ1-2, with 7 bases lining up with TRBD1. Trimming removed 2 bases from V and 4 bases from J; junction bases left unmatched: 10. This CDR3 is 16 amino acids long. The germline CDR1 and CDR2 sequences are LNHDA and SQIVND (reference sequence). Full variable domain (missing parts from reference TRBV19 and TRBJ1-2): DGGITQSPKYLFRKEGQNVTLSCEQNLNHDAMYWYRQDPGQGLRLIYYSQIVNDFQKGDIAEGYSVSREKKESFPLTVTSAQKNPTAFYLCASSIPGQGGTYGYTFGSGTRLTVV.

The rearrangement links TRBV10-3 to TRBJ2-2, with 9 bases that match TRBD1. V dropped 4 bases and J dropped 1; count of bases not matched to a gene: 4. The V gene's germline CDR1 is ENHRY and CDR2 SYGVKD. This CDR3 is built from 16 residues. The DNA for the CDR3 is TGTGCCATCAGTGGGGCGGGACAGGGGAACACCGGGGAGCTGTTTTTT. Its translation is CAISGAGQGNTGELFF.

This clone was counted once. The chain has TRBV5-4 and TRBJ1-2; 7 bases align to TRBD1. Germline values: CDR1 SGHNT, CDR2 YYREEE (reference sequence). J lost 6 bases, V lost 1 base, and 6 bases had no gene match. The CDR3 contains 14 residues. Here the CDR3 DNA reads TGTGCCAGCAGCTTGATTGGGACAGCCCATGGCTACACCTTC. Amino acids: CASSLIGTAHGYTF.

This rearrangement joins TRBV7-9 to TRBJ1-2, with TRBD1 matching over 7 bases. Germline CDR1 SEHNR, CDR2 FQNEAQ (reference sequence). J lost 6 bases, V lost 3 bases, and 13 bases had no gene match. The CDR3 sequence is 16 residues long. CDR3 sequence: CASSFSRQGLGDGYTF. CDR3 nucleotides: TGTGCCAGCAGCTTCTCAAGACAGGGTTTAGGAGATGGCTACACCTTC.

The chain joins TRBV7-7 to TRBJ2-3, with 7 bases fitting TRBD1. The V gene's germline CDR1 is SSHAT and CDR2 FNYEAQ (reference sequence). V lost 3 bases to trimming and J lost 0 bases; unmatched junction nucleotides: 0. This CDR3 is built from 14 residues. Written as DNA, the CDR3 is TGTGCCAGCAGCTTGGACAGGAGCACAGATACGCAGTATTTT. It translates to CASSLDRSTDTQYF.

The CDR3 nucleotides are TGTGCCAGCAGGGGGACTAGTGATACCGGGGAGCTGTTTTTT. Its translation is CASRGTSDTGELFF. This chain uses TRBV6-4 with TRBJ2-2; the match to TRBD2 covers 8 bases. V lost 6 bases to trimming and J lost 5 bases; unmatched junction nucleotides: 5. The CDR3 sequence is 14 residues long. The germline V gene has CDR1 MRHNA and CDR2 SNTAGT.

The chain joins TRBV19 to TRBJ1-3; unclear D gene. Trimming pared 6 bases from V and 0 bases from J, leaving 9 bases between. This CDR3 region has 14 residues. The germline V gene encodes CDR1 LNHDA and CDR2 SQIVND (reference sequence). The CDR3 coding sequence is TGTGCCAGTAGGGTGGGGAGCTCTGGAAACACCATATATTTT. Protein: CASRVGSSGNTIYF.

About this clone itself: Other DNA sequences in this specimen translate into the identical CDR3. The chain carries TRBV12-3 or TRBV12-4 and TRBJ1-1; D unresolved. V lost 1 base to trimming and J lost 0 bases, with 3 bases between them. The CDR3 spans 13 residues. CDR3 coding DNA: TGTGCCAGCAGTTTAGGAGTGAACACTGAAGCTTTCTTT. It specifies CASSLGVNTEAFF.